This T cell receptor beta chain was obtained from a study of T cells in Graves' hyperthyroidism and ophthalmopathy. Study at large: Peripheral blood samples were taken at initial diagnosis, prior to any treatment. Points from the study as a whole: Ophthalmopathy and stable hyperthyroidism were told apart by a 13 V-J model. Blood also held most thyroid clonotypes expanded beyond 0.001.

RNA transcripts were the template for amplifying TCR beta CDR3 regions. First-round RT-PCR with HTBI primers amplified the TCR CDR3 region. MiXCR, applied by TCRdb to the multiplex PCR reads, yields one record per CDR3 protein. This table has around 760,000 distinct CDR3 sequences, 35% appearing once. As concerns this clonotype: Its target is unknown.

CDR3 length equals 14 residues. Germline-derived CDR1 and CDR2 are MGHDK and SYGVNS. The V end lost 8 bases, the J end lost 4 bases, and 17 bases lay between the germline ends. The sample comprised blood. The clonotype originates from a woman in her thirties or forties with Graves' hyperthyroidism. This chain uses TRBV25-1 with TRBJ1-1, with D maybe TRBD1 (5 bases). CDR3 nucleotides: TGTGCCAGCGTTGAGGCGCAGGGTTCCACTGAAGCTTTCTTT. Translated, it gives CASVEAQGSTEAFF.